The 30 T cell receptor beta chains below all came from one sample that was sequenced in a study of T cells in Graves' hyperthyroidism and ophthalmopathy. Regions amplified from RNA transcripts were the TCR beta CDR3 regions. HTBI primers were used for first-round RT-PCR of the TCR CDR3. TCRdb recomputed calls from the multiplex PCR reads with MiXCR, one row per CDR3 protein. The top ten hold 65% to 80% of the sample, which has 130,000 or so distinct CDR3 sequences, more than 20% seen once. Sequencing was done on a sample of blood. The receptor set was obtained from a woman aged 50 to 60 with Graves' hyperthyroidism that later progressed to Graves' ophthalmopathy.

Notes on this clonotype: A much larger clone lies a single base off, so this may be a read error. The rearrangement links TRBV6-1 to TRBJ2-1; either TRBD1 or TRBD2 may fit D (6 bases each). Trimming cost V 1 base and J 12 bases, with 19 bases left between them. The length of the CDR3 is 15 residues. From germline, CDR1 is MNHNS and CDR2 SASEGT. The CDR3 region is CASSEGQAGSDAQFF. CDR3 nucleotide sequence: TGTGCCAGCAGTGAAGGACAGGCGGGGAGTGATGCGCAGTTCTTC.

This clonotype was seen many times. The V gene is TRBV5-1, the J gene TRBJ1-3; TRBD1 might be the D (5 bases). CDR1 is SGHRS, CDR2 YFSETQ, per germline. The V end lost 3 bases, the J end lost 1 base, and 14 bases lay between the germline ends. The CDR3 totals 16 residues. This CDR3 is CASSSGTAVSGNTIYF. In nucleotides, the CDR3 is TGCGCCAGCAGCTCCGGGACGGCGGTTTCTGGAAACACCATATATTTT.

This clonotype was seen more than once but under ten times. The rearrangement links TRBV7-6 to TRBJ1-3; D gene unclear. Germline V gene sequence: CDR1 SGHVS, CDR2 FNYEAQ. Trimming took 6 bases from V and 0 from J, leaving 9 bases between them. The CDR3 loop spans 14 amino acids. CDR3 sequence (DNA): TGTGCCAGCAGGAATACAGTCTCTGGAAACACCATATATTTT. Translated, it gives CASRNTVSGNTIYF.

This clonotype was seen only a few times. The rearrangement links TRBV19 to TRBJ2-1; 12 bases are a match to TRBD2. Looked up from germline, CDR1 is LNHDA and CDR2 is SQIVND (reference sequence). The CDR3 length is 16 residues. V was clipped by 5 bases and J by 3 bases; unmatched bases: 5. CDR3 amino acids: CASSSPGLAGYNEQFF. The CDR3 nucleotides are TGTGCCAGTAGTTCTCCGGGACTAGCGGGCTACAATGAGCAGTTCTTC.

The CDR3 sequence is CSASQAPLREQFF. In nucleotides, the CDR3 is TGCAGTGCTAGCCAAGCCCCCCTACGGGAGCAGTTCTTC. This chain joins TRBV20-1 and TRBJ2-1; D gene uncertain. Germline CDR1 DFQATT, CDR2 SNEGSKA (reference sequence). Trimming stripped 3 bases from V and 10 bases from J, with 16 bases between. This CDR3 region has 13 residues.

This clonotype was seen only a few times. This chain links TRBV19 with TRBJ2-1; TRBD1 matches at 10 bases. V was clipped by 9 bases and J by 4 bases; unmatched bases: 15. The CDR3 covers 17 residues. The germline V gene has CDR1 LNHDA and CDR2 SQIVND (reference sequence). CDR3 amino acids: CASRQGAASGLYNEQFF. The CDR3 DNA reads TGTGCCAGCAGACAGGGGGCGGCTAGCGGATTATACAATGAGCAGTTCTTC.

This clonotype appeared many times. The V call is TRBV7-2, the J call TRBJ2-7; D gene unclear. Germline V gene sequence: CDR1 SGHTA, CDR2 FQGNSA. Trimming shortened V by 3 bases and J by 2 bases, and 11 bases separated the two germline ends. There are 14 residues in the CDR3. The DNA for the CDR3 is TGTGCCAGCAGCTTGGAAGGGTCCCCCTACGAGCAGTACTTC. Translation gives CASSLEGSPYEQYF.

This chain links TRBV5-1 with TRBJ2-7; TRBD2 aligns across 12 bases. Germline V gene data show CDR1 as SGHRS and CDR2 as YFSETQ. The CDR3 length is 14 residues. Germline trimming cut 4 bases from V and 4 bases from J; bases unmatched to any gene: 3. CDR3 sequence reads: CASSRTSGMYEQYF. The CDR3 nucleotides read TGCGCCAGCAGCCGGACTAGCGGGATGTACGAGCAGTACTTC.

The table lists this clonotype with a few counts. This rearrangement joins TRBV7-8 to TRBJ2-2; D is perhaps TRBD2 (5 bases). The CDR3 extends over 15 amino acids. V was trimmed by 5 bases and J by 3 bases, leaving 13 bases between them. The germline V gene has CDR1 SGHVS and CDR2 FQNEAQ. CDR3 DNA sequence: TGTGCCAGCAGCCCAATGCGGGTCCACACCGGGGAGCTGTTTTTT. Amino acids: CASSPMRVHTGELFF.

This clonotype occurred many times. The chain joins TRBV29-1 to TRBJ1-1, with unresolved D. CDR3 length equals 13 residues. Trimming stripped 5 bases from V and 2 bases from J, with 12 bases between. Germline V gene data show CDR1 as SQVTM and CDR2 as ANQGSEA. The CDR3 DNA is TGCAGCGTTCTGGACGGCCGAAACACTGAAGCTTTCTTT. It encodes CSVLDGRNTEAFF.

This clonotype was observed at least ten times. The gene calls are TRBV6-1 and TRBJ2-3; D uncertain. This CDR3 is built from 15 residues. V gave up 5 bases and J gave up 10 bases, with 22 bases separating them. Germline V CDR1 and CDR2: MNHNS, SASEGT. The CDR3 DNA reads TGTGCCAGCAGTTATATGGCAGCCGCCTCCGATCCGCAGTATTTT. As protein: CASSYMAAASDPQYF.

This clonotype came up a few times. This rearrangement joins TRBV6-1 to TRBJ2-1; 7 positions match TRBD1. The J segment lost 1 base and the V segment lost 4 bases, leaving 4 bases of the junction unmatched. The CDR3 loop spans 15 amino acids. CDR1 and CDR2 (germline): MNHNS, SASEGT. The CDR3 here is CASSVWGQSYNEQFF. Written as DNA, the CDR3 is TGTGCCAGCAGTGTATGGGGACAGTCCTACAATGAGCAGTTCTTC.

At least ten counts were recorded for this clonotype. J is TRBJ2-3 and V is TRBV5-1; D might be TRBD2 (6 bases). Germline V gene data show CDR1 as SGHRS and CDR2 as YFSETQ. This CDR3 is built from 14 residues. V dropped 3 bases and J dropped 2 bases, with 10 bases sitting between them. CDR3 loop: CASSSGLLTDTQYF. In DNA form, the CDR3 reads TGCGCCAGCAGCTCGGGACTTCTCACAGATACGCAGTATTTT.

CDR3 in amino acids: CASSQNGAGGPSYNEQFF. DNA for the CDR3: TGTGCCAGCAGCCAAAATGGGGCGGGAGGGCCTTCCTACAATGAGCAGTTCTTC. V and J are TRBV3-1 and TRBJ2-1, with 9 bases aligning to TRBD2. The junction had 9 bases not matched to a gene; V was cut back by 2 bases and J by 1 base. CDR1 and CDR2 from the germline V gene are LGHDT and YNNKEL (reference sequence). The CDR3 spans 18 residues.

J is TRBJ2-3 and V is TRBV20-1, with unresolved D. V lost 0 bases and J lost 2, with 21 bases in between. The CDR3 has 18 residues. The germline gives CDR1 DFQATT, CDR2 SNEGSKA (reference sequence). Written as DNA, the CDR3 is TGCAGTGCTAGAGATTCAGGAGCATCCTCGCTGGTCACAGATACGCAGTATTTT. It translates to CSARDSGASSLVTDTQYF.

This clonotype has a count of ten or more. The CDR3 region has the DNA TGTGCCAGCAGTTTATTCCGGGGGCAGAAAAACATTCAGTACTTC. Translation: CASSLFRGQKNIQYF. The genes are TRBV28 and TRBJ2-4; D tentatively reads TRBD1 or TRBD2 (6 bases each). In germline, CDR1 is MDHEN, CDR2 SYDVKM. Trimming cost V 1 base and J 4 bases, with 11 bases left between them. The CDR3 spans 15 residues.

On this clonotype: At one of its ends the junction is not consistent with the germline gene, which may arise from a read error. The chain employs TRBV19 and TRBJ2-3, with D tentatively TRBD1 (6 bases). The germline CDR1 and CDR2 sequences are LNHDA and SQIVND (reference sequence). This CDR3 region has 14 residues. The CDR3 region is CTSTVRGSTDTQYF. CDR3 DNA: TGTACCAGTACCGTGAGGGGGAGCACAGATACGCAGTATTTT.

Ten or more counts support this clonotype. The rearrangement uses TRBV18 and TRBJ2-7; 9 bases match TRBD1. Unmatched junction bases numbered 5, after V lost 5 bases and J lost 0 bases. This CDR3 is built from 15 residues. Germline loops: CDR1 KGHSH, CDR2 LQKENI. The CDR3 reads CASSTDRGGSYEQYF. CDR3 DNA sequence: TGTGCCAGCTCAACGGACAGGGGAGGCTCCTACGAGCAGTACTTC.

The chain employs TRBV18 and TRBJ1-4, with 10 positions matching TRBD1. This CDR3 comprises 15 residues. Germline V lookup: CDR1 KGHSH, CDR2 LQKENI. Losses at the gene ends were 4 bases for V and 5 bases for J; bases not matched to a gene: 4. The CDR3 protein is CASSHPGQGNEKLFF. The CDR3 DNA is TGTGCCAGCTCACATCCGGGACAGGGGAATGAAAAACTGTTTTTT.

This clonotype has a count of ten or more. The V call is TRBV27, the J call TRBJ2-5; D may be TRBD2 (5 bases). The CDR3 covers 11 residues. CDR1 and CDR2 from the germline V gene are MNHEY and SMNVEV (reference sequence). The V end was cut by 7 bases, the J end by 5 bases, with 8 bases between. This CDR3 reads CASKRGETQYF. The CDR3 DNA is TGTGCCAGCAAAAGAGGGGAGACCCAGTACTTC.

The chain employs TRBV29-1 and TRBJ2-1, with D maybe TRBD2 (5 bases). Germline values: CDR1 SQVTM, CDR2 ANQGSEA. The CDR3 is 12 residues long. V lost 3 bases to trimming and J lost 7 bases, with 10 bases between them. The CDR3 loop is CSVEVRRNEQFF. The CDR3 nucleotides are TGCAGCGTTGAGGTCAGGAGGAATGAGCAGTTCTTC.

This clonotype was observed at least ten times. V and J are TRBV28 and TRBJ1-5, with D uncertain. The CDR3 sequence is 17 residues long. The germline V gene has CDR1 MDHEN and CDR2 SYDVKM. V was cut by 8 bases and J by 0 bases, with 20 bases left in between. The CDR3 spells CASLNGNPFYSNQPQHF. DNA of the CDR3: TGTGCCAGCCTAAACGGAAATCCCTTTTATAGCAATCAGCCCCAGCATTTT.

This clonotype was counted at least ten times. The chain is built from TRBV28 and TRBJ1-1; a possible D gene is TRBD1 (5 bases). CDR1 is MDHEN, CDR2 SYDVKM, per germline. V was pared by 3 bases and J by 5 bases, with 13 bases between. This CDR3 is 14 amino acids long. CDR3 sequence (DNA): TGTGCCAGCAGTTTTGTGGGGGATGGGACTGAAGCTTTCTTT. Translation gives CASSFVGDGTEAFF.

V gene TRBV11-1 combines with J gene TRBJ2-3; perhaps TRBD2 as D (5 bases). This CDR3 is 12 amino acids long. Germline V lookup: CDR1 SGHAT, CDR2 FQDESV (reference sequence). Trimming shortened V by 5 bases and J by 9 bases, and 12 bases separated the two germline ends. CDR3 coding DNA: TGTGCCAGCAGCGCGACCCGGGAAACGCAGTATTTT. This encodes CASSATRETQYF.

This clonotype has at least ten counts. The rearrangement uses TRBV3-1 and TRBJ1-1, with D perhaps matching TRBD1 (6 bases). The CDR3 has 15 residues. Trimming cost V 2 bases and J 1 base, with 11 bases left between them. Germline-derived CDR1 and CDR2 are LGHDT and YNNKEL (reference sequence). The DNA of the CDR3 is TGTGCCAGCAGCCAAAGGTCAGGGGAGAACACTGAAGCTTTCTTT. This encodes CASSQRSGENTEAFF.

The sample holds many counts of this clonotype. The rearrangement joins TRBV3-1 to TRBJ2-1; 9 bases are shared with TRBD2. The CDR3 contains 17 residues. In germline, CDR1 is LGHDT, CDR2 YNNKEL (reference sequence). J gave up 9 bases and V 3 bases, and 15 bases lay outside the gene matches. CDR3 amino acids: CASSQVAGGEYKPEQFF. The CDR3 region has the DNA TGTGCCAGCAGCCAGGTCGCGGGAGGGGAGTACAAGCCTGAGCAGTTCTTC.

The chain combines TRBV24-1 with TRBJ2-3, with D possibly matching TRBD2 (6 bases). This CDR3 region has 12 residues. The germline V and J ends were trimmed by 4 bases and 5 bases, with 6 bases remaining between them. Per the germline V gene, CDR1 is KGHDR and CDR2 is SFDVKD. DNA of the CDR3: TGTGCCACCAGTGAGGGGGGAGATACGCAGTATTTT. It yields the protein CATSEGGDTQYF.

This clonotype was detected many times. J is TRBJ2-1 and V is TRBV11-2; 9 positions agree with TRBD2. Germline V gene data show CDR1 as SGHAT and CDR2 as FQNNGV. Trimming at V came to 5 bases and at J to 1 base, leaving 6 bases not matched to a gene. This CDR3 has 16 residues. The CDR3 coding sequence is TGTGCCAGCAGCCCCCGACTAGCGGTTTCCTACAATGAGCAGTTCTTC. Translation gives CASSPRLAVSYNEQFF.

The sample holds many counts of this clonotype. The chain recombines TRBV28 with TRBJ2-3, with 14 bases aligning to TRBD2. Germline CDR1 is MDHEN and CDR2 is SYDVKM. J gave up 0 bases and V 5 bases, and 7 bases lay outside the gene matches. The CDR3 contains 18 residues. For the CDR3, the DNA is TGTGCCAGCAGTCCAAGGGGACTAGCGGGGGCGAGCACAGATACGCAGTATTTT. Translating gives CASSPRGLAGASTDTQYF.

This chain links TRBV27 with TRBJ1-5; TRBD1 agrees at 8 bases. The CDR3 loop spans 19 amino acids. After removal of 7 bases from V and 9 bases from J, the junction contained 26 bases not matched to a gene. CDR1 and CDR2 (germline): MNHEY, SMNVEV (reference sequence). CDR3 protein: CASISHDDRLDREIMPQHF. In DNA, the CDR3 is TGTGCCAGCATTTCACATGACGACAGACTGGACAGGGAAATTATGCCCCAGCATTTT.